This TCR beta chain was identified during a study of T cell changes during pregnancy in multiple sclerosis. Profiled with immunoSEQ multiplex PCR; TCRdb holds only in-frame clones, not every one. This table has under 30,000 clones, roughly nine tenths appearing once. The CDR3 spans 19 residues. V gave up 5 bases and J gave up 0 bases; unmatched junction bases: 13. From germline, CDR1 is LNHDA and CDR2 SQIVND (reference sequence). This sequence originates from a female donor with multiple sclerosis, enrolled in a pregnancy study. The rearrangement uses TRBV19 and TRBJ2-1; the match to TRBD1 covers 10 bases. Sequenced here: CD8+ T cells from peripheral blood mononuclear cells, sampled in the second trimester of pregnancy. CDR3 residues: CASSVLRDRGSLSYNEQFF. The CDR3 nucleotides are TGTGCCAGTAGTGTTCTCCGGGACAGGGGTTCCCTCTCCTACAATGAGCAGTTCTTC.